This TCR beta chain was identified during a study of sequential checkpoint blockade in melanoma (dated by TCRdb to between 2018 and 2021). Study-level background: Using 1:1 randomization, the trial assigned patients either to first-line nivolumab followed by ipilimumab (arm A) or to ipilimumab followed by nivolumab (arm B). Maintenance nivolumab was given following each of the two trial sequences. DNA from 75 to 100 melanoma tumor samples collected before treatment underwent TCRbeta immunosequencing. About two dozen patients had matched tumor biopsies taken before treatment and at week 13, after single-agent nivolumab (arm A) or ipilimumab (arm B). In about 80% of the matched pre- and post-treatment tumor biopsy pairs, both biopsies came from the same lesion. What the work shows at the level of the full study, not this receptor alone: Patients with increases in tumor T-cell fraction and clonality by week 13 were approximately 30 times more likely to achieve clinical benefit. Small sample sizes and reduced statistical power limited the within-arm analyses of tumor T-cell fraction. The response-prediction model combining TCR metrics and mutation burden needs validation in larger, independent patient cohorts. Tumor T-cell fraction and clonality were correlated with PD-L1 staining and CD8+ T-cell counts, but not with mutational load. Among patients in arm A, the nivolumab-first arm, pretreatment tumor TIL clonality was associated with response (P = .04).

Worth noting for this clone: Its recognized antigen is unknown. Within one base of it there is no much larger clone, and no base qualities were kept.

The immunoSEQ Assay was used to immunosequence TCRbeta CDR3 regions from genomic DNA. Prior to high-throughput sequencing, genomic DNA was amplified by bias-controlled multiplex PCR. Regarding the original processing steps: To quantify the absolute abundance of each unique TCRbeta CDR3 region, the sequences were collapsed and filtered. Clonality, defined as 1 minus Pielou's evenness, was calculated using only productive rearrangements. Tumor T-cell fraction was calculated by normalizing TCRbeta template counts to usable DNA, which was estimated from several housekeeping genes. A previously published method was used to identify clones with significantly greater frequencies in on-treatment samples than in baseline samples. Drawn from immuneACCESS, this table holds only the in-frame rearrangements with V and J called that TCRdb kept. Clones are partly lost; checked studies trace under half to an unresolved V gene and leave the rest unexplained. The DNA gave D and trimming, while V, J and clone size come from that table. This sample is represented by about 13,000 clones; 27% of them were singletons. The ten biggest clones cover around 17% of the sample.

V drops 7 bases and J drops 3 bases, leaving 9 bases in between. The CDR3, from cysteine to phenylalanine, totals 13 residues. Kept here is only the CDR3 DNA, which spans 39 bases and is read in frame from base 1. CDR1 and CDR2 are drawn from the germline V gene: MDHEN, SYDVKM. The treatment or condition label, as the study defines it: randomized to nivolumab then ipilimumab (arm A) or the reverse (arm B). Prior DNA-damaging chemotherapy had not been received by any trial patient. CheckMate 064, a randomized, open-label phase II trial of sequential checkpoint blockade, was the source of the samples, all of which came from patients with melanoma. Genomic DNA from formalin-fixed paraffin-embedded (FFPE) tissue samples was used for tumor TCR sequencing.

The clonotype comes from a human donor with melanoma. The sample was tumor tissue (inferred from file names), taken from a patient given nivolumab and ipilimumab in sequence. The sequence links TRBV28 to TRBJ2-2; the D call is tentative, TRBD1 or TRBD2, as each matches 5 bases. The CDR3 protein: CASMGPYTGELFF. The sequenced DNA: TGTGCCAGCATGGGACCGTACACCGGGGAGCTGTTTTTT.